The sequence of this T cell receptor beta chain was determined in a study of T cells in Graves' hyperthyroidism and ophthalmopathy. The CDR3 extends over 18 amino acids. Looked up from germline, CDR1 is LNHDA and CDR2 is SQIVND (reference sequence). J was trimmed by 0 bases and V by 4 bases; bases with no gene match: 14. TCR beta CDR3 sequences were amplified from RNA transcripts. RT-PCR in the first round (using the HTBI primer set) targeted the TCR CDR3. TCRdb itself ran the multiplex PCR reads through MiXCR, one entry per CDR3 protein. In the table there are approximately 690,000 distinct CDR3 sequences, less than 25% of which are singletons. Comment on this clonotype: Antigen specificity is unknown.

With duration under 3 months, ophthalmopathy was active: Clinical Activity Score at least 3, NOSPECS at least 4. Those patients with uncontrolled infection, other autoimmune disease, pregnancy or lactation were excluded. Study-level results: Peripheral blood also featured most of the thyroid clonotypes expanded above 0.001.

The receptor's source is a man in his thirties or forties with Graves' ophthalmopathy. Material for sequencing was blood. The chain has TRBV19 and TRBJ1-1; TRBD1 matches at 7 bases. CDR3 DNA: TGTGCCAGTAGTAACGACGACAGGGTTTTCCCCATGAACACTGAAGCTTTCTTT. Translated: CASSNDDRVFPMNTEAFF.